The T cell receptor (beta chain) under discussion was sequenced for a study of Ad26.COV2.S vaccination and SARS-CoV-2 variants (dated by TCRdb to 2020 to 2022). Regarding the complete study: Vaccine-arm donors were drawn from COV1001, a multicentre, randomized, double-blind, placebo-controlled phase I-IIa trial of Ad26.COV2.S in healthy adults. Ad26.COV2.S was administered intramuscularly at a dose of 5x10^10 or 1x10^11 viral particles, either as one shot or as two shots given 56 days apart. TCRbeta repertoire sequencing was used to assess the specificity and breadth of SARS-CoV-2-reactive T cell receptors after Ad26.COV2.S vaccination. A total of approximately 30 samples were included in the TCR-sequenced set, comprising around 20 Ad26.COV2.S vaccine recipients, 5 placebo recipients and 8 SARS-CoV-2 convalescent individuals. Trial participants were randomized into five groups of five: low-dose or high-dose Ad26.COV2.S given once or twice, or placebo on both occasions. Investigators did not know the trial group allocation while performing experiments and assessing outcomes. The investigation overall reported the following: According to the authors, total T cell responses may have been underestimated by the TCR breadth and depth analyses. The study was not powered to compare responses between vaccine doses or regimens. Non-spike TCR breadth was comparable between vaccine and placebo recipients, consistent with the vaccine containing only spike. Compared with placebo recipients, Ad26.COV2.S recipients showed higher spike-specific TCR breadth (P = 0.0014). Substantial breadth of spike-specific CD8+ and CD4+ T cell responses was reported after vaccination.

The CDR3 sequence holds 12 residues, the cysteine and phenylalanine included. Only the CDR3 region is kept as DNA, spanning 36 bases read in frame from base 1. V ends up 4 bases short and J 5 bases short, with an unmatched junction base count of 1. Per the germline V gene, SGHDT is the CDR1 and YYEEEE is the CDR2. The sample holds one count of this clone. Its target antigen remains unknown. Per-nucleotide qualities are absent, and no much larger clonotype sits a single base away. According to the study, the label for this sample's treatment or condition signals: some 20 received Ad26.COV2.S at low or high dose, single or two shots; about 5 received placebo; per-sample allocation not given. For vaccine and placebo recipients, the sequenced repertoires came from samples collected on day 63 after the first injection. Cohort 1b enrolled around 24 adults aged 18-55 years at a single site in Boston, USA, between 29 July and 7 August 2020. Ad26.COV2.S consisted of a replication-incompetent adenovirus type 26 vector by which a prefusion-stabilized SARS-CoV-2 spike protein from the original Wuhan strain was expressed.

The immunoSEQ Assay was the method used to sequence TCRbeta CDR3 regions. After extraction, genomic DNA underwent amplification by bias-controlled multiplex PCR, followed by high-throughput sequencing. From the authors' description of their analysis: To quantify the absolute abundance of every unique TCRbeta CDR3 region, sequences were collapsed and filtered. T cell fraction was estimated by normalizing TCRbeta template counts to usable DNA, with usable DNA measured through amplification of reference genes found in all nucleated cells. Repertoire TCRs were annotated as SARS-CoV-2-specific by exact matching of V gene, CDR3 amino acid sequence and J gene to a known reactive TCR set. MIRA supplied the reference SARS-CoV-2 TCR set, which was filtered for enrichment in COVID-19-positive ImmuneCODE repertoires so that public or cross-reactive TCRs were removed. Using the MIRA antigens, annotated TCRs were further analysed by specific ORF or by position within an ORF. Breadth was defined as the number of annotated unique rearrangements divided by the total number of unique productive rearrangements, and depth was defined as the summed frequency of the annotated unique rearrangements. Two-sided Wilcoxon rank-sum tests were used to compare TCR breadth between groups. Sourced from immuneACCESS, this table was stored by TCRdb with only in-frame sequences that have V and J called. A share of the clones is absent; for the studies checked, an unresolved V gene accounts for under half, and the remainder has no known explanation. V and J calls and clone size come straight from that table; D and trimming were deduced from the DNA. For this sample the table gives around 270,000 clones, of which around 88% were detected only once. Less than 3.5% of the sample lies in the top ten.

The sequencing here drew on peripheral blood, taken in a trial of Ad26.COV2.S vaccine versus placebo. The sequence links TRBV5-6 to TRBJ1-2, and TRBD1 matches 8 of the central bases. The TCR originated in a person aged 18-65 years who received the Ad26.COV2.S COVID-19 vaccine or a placebo. The DNA is TGTGCCAGCAGCGGGACAGGATATGGCTACACCTTC. Its coded protein is CASSGTGYGYTF.